The next 27 T cell receptor beta chains were all read from a single sample in a study of cytomegalovirus exposure and HLA in healthy donors. The PCR had 60 Vbeta and 13 Jbeta primers. Repertoires were generated with immunoSEQ multiplex PCR, while TCRdb's copy carries only in-frame clones and drops some. The sample contains about 140,000 clones, roughly four fifths of which appear only once. Sequenced sample: PBMCs. Every receptor here comes from a young man in good health and CMV-seronegative.

This chain links TRBV30 with TRBJ1-4; 7 positions agree with TRBD1. The CDR3 runs 14 residues. The junction had 7 bases not matched to a gene; V was cut back by 4 bases and J by 5 bases. CDR1 and CDR2 from the germline V gene are GTSNPN and SVGIG (reference sequence). The CDR3 is CAWTFPGGNEKLFF. The CDR3 DNA follows: TGTGCCTGGACTTTCCCAGGGGGGAATGAAAAACTGTTTTTT.

The chain recombines TRBV7-2 with TRBJ2-5, with 9 bases that match TRBD1. CDR3 length: 15 amino acids. V was pared by 7 bases and J by 7 bases, with 13 bases of the junction left unmatched. Germline lookup yields CDR1 SGHTA and CDR2 FQGNSA. DNA for the CDR3: TGTGCCAGCACCCACACAGGGGGCGGGAGTGGGACCCAGTACTTC. Encoded protein: CASTHTGGGSGTQYF.

V and J are TRBV2 and TRBJ1-2; perhaps TRBD1 as D (5 bases). The germline V gene has CDR1 SNHLY and CDR2 FYNNEI. Trimming took off 1 base at V and 4 bases at J, with 10 bases between the two ends. The CDR3 spans 14 residues. The CDR3 reads CASSEVQGGYGYTF. In nucleotides, the CDR3 is TGTGCCAGCAGTGAAGTGCAGGGAGGCTATGGCTACACCTTC.

In its sample, this clone was seen once. The CDR3 nucleotides read TGCAGTGCCGAGGAGGAGGCTGGCTACACCTTC. Its translation is CSAEEEAGYTF. The chain is built from TRBV20-1 and TRBJ1-2; D unresolved. This CDR3 spans 11 amino acids. Germline V gives CDR1 DFQATT, CDR2 SNEGSKA (reference sequence). V lost 6 bases to trimming and J lost 7 bases, with 12 bases between them.

This clone was seen a single time. Compared with germline, one end of the junction differs, possibly owing to a read error. The V and J genes are TRBV27 and TRBJ2-7, with 7 positions matching TRBD2. This CDR3 region has 14 residues. CDR1 and CDR2 from the germline V gene are MNHEY and SMNVEV (reference sequence). The CDR3 sequence is CASTLRLAAYEQYF. In DNA, the CDR3 is TGTGCCAGCACTTTACGGCTAGCGGCCTACGAGCAGTACTTC.

The chain links TRBV5-1 to TRBJ1-2, with D unclear. The CDR3 consists of 15 residues. V dropped 0 bases and J dropped 0 bases, with 9 bases sitting between them. Germline CDR1 reads SGHRS; CDR2 reads YFSETQ. The CDR3 bases are TGCGCCAGCAGCTTGGGGCACCCTTCTAACTATGGCTACACCTTC. Its translation is CASSLGHPSNYGYTF.

J is TRBJ2-7 and V is TRBV14; TRBD2 is a possible D gene (6 bases). CDR1 is SGHDN, CDR2 FVKESK, per germline. Trimming took off 2 bases at V and 4 bases at J, with 9 bases between the two ends. There are 13 residues in the CDR3. The CDR3 loop is CASSQYGSYEQYF. The CDR3 DNA reads TGTGCCAGCAGCCAATACGGGAGTTACGAGCAGTACTTC.

Remarks on this clone: Mismatch with germline at one junction end may stem from a read error. The CDR3 DNA is TGCGAAAAGGACAGGGGAATTCGTCAGCCCCAGCATTTT. It is translated as CEKDRGIRQPQHF. The chain carries TRBV28 and TRBJ1-5; 9 nucleotides match TRBD1. Germline values: CDR1 MDHEN, CDR2 SYDVKM. The CDR3 is 13 residues long. The variable domain in full, with the rest retrieved from reference TRBV28 and TRBJ1-5, is DVKVTQSSRYLVKRTGEKVFLECVQDMDHENMFWYRQDPGLGLRLIYFSYDVKMKEKGDIPEGYSVSREKKERFSLILESASTNQTSMYLCEKDRGIRQPQHFGDGTRLSIL.

The genes are TRBV29-1 and TRBJ2-7, with 10 positions matching TRBD1. V shed 5 bases, J shed 3 bases, and the junction held 10 bases outside the gene matches. The CDR3 is 15 residues long. Germline assignment: CDR1 SQVTM and CDR2 ANQGSEA. The CDR3 DNA is TGCAGCGTTACCGGGACAGGGGAAACGGTCTACGAGCAGTACTTC. Amino acids: CSVTGTGETVYEQYF.

The gene calls are TRBV10-3 and TRBJ1-2; no reliable D call. Between the trimmed V and J ends, which lost 0 bases and 6 bases, there was a span of 5 bases. From germline, CDR1 is ENHRY and CDR2 SYGVKD. The CDR3 totals 12 residues. CDR3 sequence reads: CAISESRDGYTF. Written as DNA, the CDR3 is TGTGCCATCAGTGAGTCACGGGATGGCTACACCTTC.

The chain combines TRBV9 with TRBJ1-1, with D possibly TRBD1 on 6 matching bases. The CDR3 runs 14 residues. Germline lookup yields CDR1 SGDLS and CDR2 YYNGEE. Trimming cost V 4 bases and J 1 base, with 11 bases left between them. The CDR3 bases are TGTGCCAGCAGCAGCCGGGGGGCGAACACTGAAGCTTTCTTT. This gives the protein CASSSRGANTEAFF.

V gene TRBV7-6 combines with J gene TRBJ1-1; D not certain. Germline V gene lookup returns CDR1 SGHVS and CDR2 FNYEAQ. V gave up 8 bases and J gave up 8 bases, with 12 bases separating them. The CDR3 sequence is 11 residues long. The chain's CDR3 is CASLPDGEAFF. CDR3 in DNA: TGTGCCAGCCTCCCTGACGGGGAAGCTTTCTTT.

The chain uses TRBV7-2 and TRBJ1-2; 7 bases match TRBD1. Germline CDR1 and CDR2: SGHTA and FQGNSA. Trimming removed 2 bases from V and 2 bases from J; junction bases left unmatched: 5. CDR3 length equals 15 residues. As DNA, the CDR3 is TGTGCCAGCAGCTTACTTGACAGGGAAAACTATGGCTACACCTTC. This sequence encodes CASSLLDRENYGYTF.

The V and J genes are TRBV7-9 and TRBJ2-3; D is perhaps TRBD2 (6 bases). Per germline, CDR1 SEHNR and CDR2 FQNEAQ (reference sequence). The V gene lost 0 bases and the J gene lost 8 bases, with 9 bases spanning the gap. The CDR3 contains 13 residues. This chain's CDR3 is CASSLAEGGTQYF. The CDR3 DNA reads as TGTGCCAGCAGCTTAGCGGAGGGAGGTACGCAGTATTTT.

This clone has just one count. The chain uses TRBV2 and TRBJ2-5; 9 bases fit TRBD1. J lost 2 bases, V lost 5 bases, and 6 bases had no gene match. From germline, CDR1 is SNHLY and CDR2 FYNNEI. The CDR3 covers 15 residues. The CDR3 nucleotides are TGTGCCAGCAGTCCCGGGACAGGGATTCAAGAGACCCAGTACTTC. Its protein product is CASSPGTGIQETQYF. The full variable domain, completed using reference TRBV2 and TRBJ2-5, is EPEVTQTPSHQVTQMGQEVILRCVPISNHLYFYWYRQILGQKVEFLVSFYNNEISEKSEIFDDQFSVERPDGSNFTLKIRSTKLEDSAMYFCASSPGTGIQETQYFGPGTRLLVL.

This clone was recorded only once. The chain recombines TRBV6-5 with TRBJ1-1; 9 bases match TRBD1. CDR3 size: 15 residues. CDR1 and CDR2 from the germline V gene are MNHEY and SVGAGI. V dropped 6 bases and J dropped 3; count of bases not matched to a gene: 8. The CDR3 here is CASRSAGTGYTEAFF. CDR3 in DNA: TGTGCCAGCAGGTCCGCCGGGACAGGGTACACTGAAGCTTTCTTT.

This sequence joins TRBV9 and TRBJ2-1; TRBD2 is a possible D gene (5 bases). Germline loops: CDR1 SGDLS, CDR2 YYNGEE. V dropped 4 bases and J dropped 0 bases, with 11 bases sitting between them. There are 15 residues in the CDR3. CDR3 amino acids: CASSPEGSSYNEQFF. The CDR3 nucleotides read TGTGCCAGCAGCCCTGAGGGCAGCTCCTACAATGAGCAGTTCTTC.

This clone showed up just a few times. The chain couples TRBV6-1 to TRBJ1-1, with D maybe TRBD1 (6 bases). V was trimmed by 0 bases and J by 0 bases, leaving 11 bases between them. Germline CDR1 and CDR2: MNHNS and SASEGT. The CDR3 is made up of 16 amino acids. CDR3 bases: TGTGCCAGCAGTGAAGCGCAGAGGACAGTGAACACTGAAGCTTTCTTT. This codes for CASSEAQRTVNTEAFF.

V and J are TRBV5-6 and TRBJ1-1; the D is unclear. The CDR3 has 12 residues. Germline assignment: CDR1 SGHDT and CDR2 YYEEEE. V was pared by 4 bases and J by 10 bases, with 14 bases between. Here the CDR3 DNA reads TGTGCCAGCAGCGGAGACGGGAACGGAGCTTTCTTT. Protein sequence: CASSGDGNGAFF.

This chain joins TRBV25-1 and TRBJ1-4, with D maybe TRBD1 (6 bases). Germline V lookup: CDR1 MGHDK, CDR2 SYGVNS. The V gene lost 1 base and the J gene lost 8 bases, with 11 bases spanning the gap. This CDR3 region has 14 residues. The CDR3: CASSESLGQEKLFF. CDR3 nucleotide sequence: TGTGCCAGCAGTGAATCCCTCGGACAGGAAAAACTGTTTTTT.

The CDR3 reads CASSCYRWVGAYSNQPQHF. DNA of the CDR3: TGTGCCAGCAGCTGCTACAGATGGGTAGGGGCCTATAGCAATCAGCCCCAGCATTTT. V usage is TRBV11-3 and J usage is TRBJ1-5, with D possibly TRBD1 on 5 matching bases. The CDR3 covers 19 residues. The germline V gene encodes CDR1 SGHNT and CDR2 YENEEA. V was shortened by 4 bases and J by 0 bases, with 22 bases between the two germline ends.

The chain employs TRBV5-1 and TRBJ1-1; D gene unclear. CDR1 is SGHRS, CDR2 YFSETQ, per germline. V was pared by 4 bases and J by 3 bases, with 4 bases between. This CDR3 region has 11 residues. In DNA form, the CDR3 reads TGCGCCAGCAGCGAGGACACTGAAGCTTTCTTT. It translates to CASSEDTEAFF. Variable domain in full (rest from reference TRBV5-1 and TRBJ1-1): KAGVTQTPRYLIKTRGQQVTLSCSPISGHRSVSWYQQTPGQGLQFLFEYFSETQRNKGNFPGRFSGRQFSNSRSEMNVSTLELGDSALYLCASSEDTEAFFGQGTRLTVV.

This clone occurred a few times. The chain uses TRBV7-9 and TRBJ2-7, with a weak D call TRBD2 (5 bases). CDR3 size: 17 residues. Germline-derived CDR1 and CDR2 are SEHNR and FQNEAQ (reference sequence). Trimming removed 3 bases from V and 0 bases from J, with 18 bases in between. Here the CDR3 reads CASSLGGEGWSSYEQYF. The CDR3, as DNA: TGTGCCAGCAGCTTGGGCGGTGAGGGCTGGAGCTCCTACGAGCAGTACTTC.

V usage is TRBV9 and J usage is TRBJ2-5, with D perhaps TRBD2 (5 bases). The CDR3 runs to 13 residues. Trimming removed 3 bases from V and 4 bases from J, with 10 bases in between. CDR1 and CDR2 from the germline V gene are SGDLS and YYNGEE. This chain's CDR3 is CASSEGLGETQYF. The CDR3 DNA reads TGTGCCAGCAGCGAAGGACTGGGAGAGACCCAGTACTTC.

There are a few counts of this clone. CDR3 nucleotide sequence: TGTGCCAGTGGGGGTCGGGGACTTTGGGGCACTGAAGCTTTCTTT. This translates into CASGGRGLWGTEAFF. This chain connects TRBV19 to TRBJ1-1; D perhaps matches TRBD1 (5 bases). Trimming shortened V by 8 bases and J by 4 bases, and 20 bases separated the two germline ends. This CDR3 comprises 15 residues. Germline V gene lookup returns CDR1 LNHDA and CDR2 SQIVND (reference sequence).

V gene TRBV6-1 combines with J gene TRBJ2-4; 13 positions match TRBD2. V was pared by 2 bases and J by 6 bases, with 13 bases of the junction left unmatched. Germline CDR1 is MNHNS and CDR2 is SASEGT. The CDR3 is made up of 19 amino acids. The CDR3 spells CASSELLQLAGGPRNIQYF. The DNA for the CDR3 is TGTGCCAGCAGTGAACTTCTTCAACTAGCGGGAGGGCCAAGAAACATTCAGTACTTC.

The chain links TRBV9 to TRBJ1-1, with D uncertain. V was trimmed by 1 base and J by 0 bases, leaving 7 bases between them. This CDR3 is built from 14 residues. Germline-derived CDR1 and CDR2 are SGDLS and YYNGEE. The CDR3 loop reads CASSVSGMNTEAFF. CDR3 DNA sequence: TGTGCCAGCAGCGTATCCGGGATGAACACTGAAGCTTTCTTT. The full variable domain, with the rest looked up from reference TRBV9 and TRBJ1-1, is DSGVTQTPKHLITATGQRVTLRCSPRSGDLSVYWYQQSLDQGLQFLIQYYNGEERAKGNILERFSAQQFPDLHSELNLSSLELGDSALYFCASSVSGMNTEAFFGQGTRLTVV.